These 24 T cell receptor beta chains share one sample of origin, sequenced in a study of blood T cell repertoires in COVID-19. Clones were sequenced by immunoSEQ multiplex PCR, and TCRdb holds only the in-frame ones, with some missing. This table holds approximately 120,000 clones, approximately 80% found once. Sequencing input: peripheral blood. The receptors were gathered from a man between 40 and 49 years old with active or convalescent COVID-19.

This clone was seen a single time. The chain carries TRBV5-5 and TRBJ1-4; weak D call: TRBD1 (6 bases). CDR3 length equals 15 residues. V lost 1 base, J lost 3 bases, and 10 bases lay in between. Germline CDR1 SGHKS, CDR2 YYEKEE (reference sequence). CDR3: CASSLMGAANEKLFF. CDR3 bases: TGTGCCAGCAGCTTGATGGGGGCTGCTAATGAAAAACTGTTTTTT. Together with reference TRBV5-5 and TRBJ1-4, the CDR3 gives the full variable domain: DAGVTQSPTHLIKTRGQQVTLRCSPISGHKSVSWYQQVLGQGPQFIFQYYEKEERGRGNFPDRFSARQFPNYSSELNVNALLLGDSALYLCASSLMGAANEKLFFGSGTQLSVL.

The J gene is TRBJ1-1, the V gene TRBV10-3; a possible D gene is TRBD1 (5 bases). CDR1 is ENHRY and CDR2 is SYGVKD in the germline V gene. Trimming removed 7 bases at V and 5 bases at J, with 14 bases between. This CDR3 spans 13 amino acids. The chain's CDR3 is CAITRGRGTEAFF. CDR3 DNA sequence: TGTGCCATCACCCGAGGGCGGGGGACTGAAGCTTTCTTT.

This sequence joins TRBV6-5 and TRBJ1-2, with 9 bases identical to TRBD1. The CDR3 is made up of 15 amino acids. V was clipped by 5 bases and J by 1 base; unmatched bases: 5. Germline V gives CDR1 MNHEY, CDR2 SVGAGI. For the CDR3, the DNA is TGTGCCAGCAGTAAGGCGGGACAGGGTAACTATGGCTACACCTTC. It translates to CASSKAGQGNYGYTF.

The chain joins TRBV5-1 to TRBJ2-1; tentatively, D is TRBD2 (5 bases). From germline, CDR1 is SGHRS and CDR2 YFSETQ. V shed 4 bases and J shed 4 bases, with 15 bases lying between them. The CDR3 is 15 amino acids. Written as DNA, the CDR3 is TGCGCCAGCAGCCCGTTCGATCGAGGGTACAATGAGCAGTTCTTC. Translated: CASSPFDRGYNEQFF.

In this sample, this clone turned up a few times. V gene TRBV7-2 combines with J gene TRBJ1-5; TRBD1 aligns across 9 bases. With V trimmed by 1 base and J by 0 bases, 7 bases remained unmatched. This CDR3 is 18 amino acids long. The germline V gene encodes CDR1 SGHTA and CDR2 FQGNSA. CDR3 region: CASSLDGTGFYSNQPQHF. The CDR3 coding sequence is TGTGCCAGCAGCTTAGATGGGACAGGGTTTTATAGCAATCAGCCCCAGCATTTT.

V is TRBV29-1 and J is TRBJ2-1; TRBD2 aligns across 7 bases. Trimming at V came to 6 bases and at J to 2 bases, leaving 4 bases not matched to a gene. In germline, CDR1 is SQVTM, CDR2 ANQGSEA. CDR3 length: 13 residues. The CDR3 protein is CSVSGTTYNEQFF. For the CDR3, the DNA is TGCAGCGTCAGCGGGACTACCTACAATGAGCAGTTCTTC.

V is TRBV9 and J is TRBJ1-1; 10 bases align to TRBD1. V was pared by 3 bases and J by 5 bases, with 13 bases of the junction left unmatched. CDR3 length: 17 amino acids. Germline CDR1 is SGDLS and CDR2 is YYNGEE. The CDR3 region has the DNA TGTGCCAGCAGCGCACTTCCGACAGGGGGCCCCGAAACTGAAGCTTTCTTT. Its translation is CASSALPTGGPETEAFF.

The rearrangement links TRBV7-9 to TRBJ2-2, with D unclear. This CDR3 has 14 amino acids. Trimming removed 5 bases at V and 6 bases at J, with 13 bases between. Germline CDR1 reads SEHNR; CDR2 reads FQNEAQ (reference sequence). The CDR3 sequence: CASSPISNAGELFF. CDR3 nucleotide sequence: TGTGCCAGCAGCCCTATTTCGAATGCCGGGGAGCTGTTTTTT.

This clone was counted once. The rearrangement joins TRBV2 to TRBJ1-5; maybe TRBD1 (5 bases). Germline V gives CDR1 SNHLY, CDR2 FYNNEI. The length of the CDR3 is 13 residues. Trimming left V 9 bases short and J 0 bases short, with 9 bases between. CDR3 sequence reads: CARGLYSNQPQHF. DNA for the CDR3: TGTGCCAGGGGACTTTATAGCAATCAGCCCCAGCATTTT. Full variable domain (rest looked up from reference TRBV2 and TRBJ1-5): EPEVTQTPSHQVTQMGQEVILRCVPISNHLYFYWYRQILGQKVEFLVSFYNNEISEKSEIFDDQFSVERPDGSNFTLKIRSTKLEDSAMYFCARGLYSNQPQHFGDGTRLSIL.

J is TRBJ1-3 and V is TRBV30; TRBD1 matches at 10 bases. The CDR3 has 16 residues. Germline loops: CDR1 GTSNPN, CDR2 SVGIG (reference sequence). J was trimmed by 2 bases and V by 2 bases; bases with no gene match: 6. The CDR3 sequence is CAWSIPGTGAGNTIYF. CDR3 in DNA: TGTGCCTGGAGTATACCCGGGACAGGGGCTGGAAACACCATATATTTT.

V gene TRBV10-1 combines with J gene TRBJ2-1; TRBD1 agrees at 8 bases. CDR1 and CDR2 (germline): WNHNN, SYGVQD (reference sequence). The CDR3 is 12 amino acids. Trimming took 3 bases from V and 14 from J; bases not matched to a gene: 6. The CDR3 nucleotides are TGCGCCAGCAGTGACAAGGACAGGGTTGAGTTCTTC. It specifies CASSDKDRVEFF.

This rearrangement joins TRBV19 to TRBJ1-5, with D possibly TRBD1 on 5 matching bases. CDR1 and CDR2 (germline): LNHDA, SQIVND (reference sequence). V lost 3 bases, J lost 0 bases, and 9 bases lay in between. The CDR3 sequence is 15 residues long. CDR3 bases: TGTGCCAGTAGTATCTCAGGGAATAGCAATCAGCCCCAGCATTTT. It translates to CASSISGNSNQPQHF. Full variable domain (remainder filled in from reference TRBV19 and TRBJ1-5): DGGITQSPKYLFRKEGQNVTLSCEQNLNHDAMYWYRQDPGQGLRLIYYSQIVNDFQKGDIAEGYSVSREKKESFPLTVTSAQKNPTAFYLCASSISGNSNQPQHFGDGTRLSIL.

This chain uses TRBV28 with TRBJ2-2; the D is unclear. Per germline, CDR1 MDHEN and CDR2 SYDVKM. The CDR3 loop spans 12 amino acids. V lost 9 bases and J lost 6, with 11 bases in between. CDR3 sequence (DNA): TGTGCCAGTCAGTATCTTCCCGGGGAGCTGTTTTTT. It specifies CASQYLPGELFF. The whole variable domain, filled in from reference TRBV28 and TRBJ2-2, reads DVKVTQSSRYLVKRTGEKVFLECVQDMDHENMFWYRQDPGLGLRLIYFSYDVKMKEKGDIPEGYSVSREKKERFSLILESASTNQTSMYLCASQYLPGELFFGEGSRLTVL.

The rearrangement joins TRBV27 to TRBJ1-4; D gene uncertain. Germline V lookup: CDR1 MNHEY, CDR2 SMNVEV (reference sequence). V lost 5 bases and J lost 0, with 10 bases in between. CDR3 length: 15 amino acids. CDR3 sequence (DNA): TGTGCCAGCAGTCTCAGTCGTACAACTAATGAAAAACTGTTTTTT. Its translation: CASSLSRTTNEKLFF.

The CDR3 DNA reads TGTGCCAGCAGCTTAGTCCCGGACACTGAAGCTTTCTTT. This encodes CASSLVPDTEAFF. This sequence joins TRBV11-3 and TRBJ1-1; D remains ambiguous. V was clipped by 1 base and J by 3 bases, with 6 bases between them. The germline CDR1 and CDR2 sequences are SGHNT and YENEEA. The CDR3 loop spans 13 amino acids. The entire variable domain, with the rest obtained from reference TRBV11-3 and TRBJ1-1, is as follows: EAGVVQSPRYKIIEKKQPVAFWCNPISGHNTLYWYLQNLGQGPELLIRYENEEAVDDSQLPKDRFSAERLKGVDSTLKIQPAELGDSAVYLCASSLVPDTEAFFGQGTRLTVV.

The chain joins TRBV7-9 to TRBJ2-1; D might be TRBD1 (6 bases). The CDR3 covers 17 residues. CDR1 and CDR2 from the germline V gene are SEHNR and FQNEAQ (reference sequence). Trimming shortened V by 6 bases and J by 2 bases, and 20 bases separated the two germline ends. CDR3 sequence reads: CASSPPLRQGPYNEQFF. The CDR3 DNA sequence: TGTGCCAGCAGTCCCCCTCTCCGGCAGGGGCCCTACAATGAGCAGTTCTTC.

This clone was seen ten or more times. The chain uses TRBV6-5 and TRBJ2-3; D is perhaps TRBD2 (5 bases). The CDR3 totals 11 residues. The germline V gene encodes CDR1 MNHEY and CDR2 SVGAGI. V was cut by 6 bases and J by 10 bases, with 11 bases left in between. The CDR3 nucleotides are TGTGCCAGCAGCTCCGGACTGGCGCAGTATTTT. Residues: CASSSGLAQYF.

CDR3 loop: CASSPPTANNEKLFF. The CDR3 DNA reads as TGTGCCAGCAGCCCCCCGACAGCAAATAATGAAAAACTGTTTTTT. The chain has TRBV13 and TRBJ1-4; a possible D gene is TRBD1 (5 bases). The V gene lost 5 bases and the J gene lost 4 bases, with 14 bases spanning the gap. Germline assignment: CDR1 PRHDT and CDR2 FYEKMQ (reference sequence). There are 15 residues in the CDR3.

The chain has TRBV9 and TRBJ2-7, with a tentative D call TRBD1 (6 bases). Trimming left V 3 bases short and J 7 bases short, with 17 bases between. The CDR3 consists of 14 residues. Germline CDR1 SGDLS, CDR2 YYNGEE. The chain's CDR3 is CASSAQGPQGEQYF. CDR3 in DNA: TGTGCCAGCAGCGCACAGGGTCCCCAGGGGGAGCAGTACTTC.

V gene TRBV28 combines with J gene TRBJ1-3, with a tentative D call TRBD1 (5 bases). Germline CDR1 and CDR2: MDHEN and SYDVKM. CDR3 length: 15 amino acids. V was shortened by 3 bases and J by 3 bases, with 12 bases between the two germline ends. The CDR3 protein is CASSFRGIGGNTIYF. CDR3 DNA sequence: TGTGCCAGCAGTTTCCGGGGGATAGGTGGAAACACCATATATTTT.

This clone was recorded at least ten times. The J gene is TRBJ2-7, the V gene TRBV7-9; 11 positions match TRBD1. The CDR3 runs to 16 residues. The V and J ends lost 1 base and 5 bases, in that order; junction bases with no gene match: 7. Germline CDR1 and CDR2: SEHNR and FQNEAQ (reference sequence). As DNA, the CDR3 is TGTGCCAGCAGCTTAGATCCGGACAGGGGGCTGGACGAGCAGTACTTC. This translates into CASSLDPDRGLDEQYF. Full variable domain (remainder filled in from reference TRBV7-9 and TRBJ2-7): DTGVSQNPRHKITKRGQNVTFRCDPISEHNRLYWYRQTLGQGPEFLTYFQNEAQLEKSRLLSDRFSAERPKGSFSTLEIQRTEQGDSAMYLCASSLDPDRGLDEQYFGPGTRLTVT.

This chain joins TRBV3-1 (or the pseudogene TRBV3-2) and TRBJ1-3; the D is unclear. The CDR3 length is 12 residues. The germline V gene encodes CDR1 LGHDT and CDR2 YNNKEL (reference sequence). The ends were cut back, 6 bases at V and 2 bases at J, with 5 bases in the middle. Here the CDR3 reads CASSYAGNTIYF. CDR3 coding DNA: TGTGCCAGCAGTTATGCTGGAAACACCATATATTTT.

The CDR3 DNA sequence: TGTGCCAGCGGCCCTCCCGGGACTAGCGGGAGGTCGGGTGAGCAGTTCTTC. Its protein product is CASGPPGTSGRSGEQFF. This chain connects TRBV11-2 to TRBJ2-1; 15 nucleotides match TRBD2. There are 17 residues in the CDR3. Germline V gene data show CDR1 as SGHAT and CDR2 as FQNNGV. V was clipped by 8 bases and J by 9 bases; unmatched bases: 14.

The chain has TRBV5-6 and TRBJ1-4, with 11 bases matching TRBD1. CDR1 is SGHDT and CDR2 is YYEEEE in the germline V gene. CDR3 length: 17 amino acids. V lost 4 bases and J lost 0; bases outside the gene matches: 5. The CDR3 DNA is TGTGCCAGCAGCCCAGGGACAGGGGGAGCAACTAATGAAAAACTGTTTTTT. It translates to CASSPGTGGATNEKLFF.